The 2 T cell receptor beta chains presented below share a single source sample, sequenced in a study of blood T cell repertoires in COVID-19. Some clones are missing from TCRdb's copy, which holds only in-frame ones; the method was immunoSEQ multiplex PCR. The table records under 450,000 clones, 91% of them present only once. Sequencing was performed on PBMCs or T cells enriched from blood (not recorded which). These TCRs come from a woman in her forties who had been exposed to COVID-19.

This sequence joins TRBV18 and TRBJ1-4; maybe TRBD1 (5 bases). V shed 5 bases and J shed 5 bases, with 9 bases lying between them. This CDR3 contains 13 residues. Germline lookup yields CDR1 KGHSH and CDR2 LQKENI. Here the CDR3 DNA reads TGTGCCAGCTCAGGCCAGGGAAATGAAAAACTGTTTTTT. This codes for CASSGQGNEKLFF. The whole variable domain, filled in from reference TRBV18 and TRBJ1-4, reads NAGVMQNPRHLVRRRGQEARLRCSPMKGHSHVYWYRQLPEEGLKFMVYLQKENIIDESGMPKERFSAEFPKEGPSILRIQQVVRGDSAAYFCASSGQGNEKLFFGSGTQLSVL.

The chain carries TRBV30 and TRBJ1-1, with D unclear. CDR3 length: 14 amino acids. The germline CDR1 and CDR2 sequences are GTSNPN and SVGIG (reference sequence). Trimming shortened V by 0 bases and J by 2 bases, and 10 bases separated the two germline ends. The CDR3 sequence is CAWSVGLGNTEAFF. CDR3 coding DNA: TGTGCCTGGAGTGTTGGACTTGGAAACACTGAAGCTTTCTTT. The whole variable domain, remainder taken from reference TRBV30 and TRBJ1-1, is SQTIHQWPATLVQPVGSPLSLECTVEGTSNPNLYWYRQAAGRGLQLLFYSVGIGQISSEVPQNLSASRPQDRQFILSSKKLLLSDSGFYLCAWSVGLGNTEAFFGQGTRLTVV.